This T cell receptor (beta chain) derives from a study of identical twins. One entry per CDR3 protein, called by TCRdb with MiXCR from the 5' RACE reads. The repertoire holds 250,000 or so distinct CDR3 sequences, roughly an eighth seen once, with roughly 3.7% in the top ten. Trimming took 1 base from V and 4 from J, leaving 8 bases between them. The V gene's germline CDR1 is SGHRS and CDR2 YFSETQ. This CDR3 is built from 14 residues. Study findings and constraints: Weaker excess twin sharing was seen among beta out-of-frame sequences. Because invariant MAIT and iNKT cells could be present, zero-insertion analyses could be partly confounded. Insertion counts were lower in abundant cord blood beta clonotypes, a trend that memory repertoires did not show. For monozygotic twins, models underestimated out-of-frame TCR alpha sharing.

Notes on this clonotype: What it recognizes is unknown.

These same records also appear under a second study, on yellow fever vaccine responses in identical twins.

The sequenced sample was memory (CD45RO+) T cells sorted from blood. The J gene is TRBJ2-2, the V gene TRBV5-1; D might be TRBD1 (6 bases). The TCR sequence derives from a woman between 18 and 29 years old in good health. The CDR3 DNA reads TGCGCCAGCAGCTTGCAGGGGTCCACCGGGGAGCTGTTTTTT. It translates to CASSLQGSTGELFF.